The subject of this entry is one T cell receptor (beta chain). Its antigen is unidentified. This entry is derived from a study of tumor-infiltrating lymphocytes in primary liver carcinoma. Bulk tissue was left unsorted, and RNA and DNA were co-extracted from 20-30 mg of it. Surgery removed the patients' primary liver carcinoma. Chronic HBV infection, which was untreated, was present in the patients. With a constant-region primer, TCR beta cDNA was made from approximately 450 ng of total RNA. Three nested multiplex PCR rounds, a slightly modified ARM-PCR method, built the TCR beta libraries. The first two PCR rounds, approximately 10 cycles each, used TRBV1-TRBV30 forward primers and a C-beta reverse primer. MiXCR, applied by TCRdb to the multiplex PCR reads, yields one record per CDR3 protein. The sample has 100,000 to 150,000 distinct CDR3 sequences, 60% to 75% seen once. Study-wide results and limits: Tumor-adjacent and tumor-blood pairs shared a smaller degree of overlap than tumor region pairs.

The V and J ends lost 5 bases and 4 bases, in that order; junction bases with no gene match: 8. Germline CDR1 reads MNHNS; CDR2 reads SASEGT. The CDR3 is 15 residues long. The receptor comes from a woman aged 60-75 years with primary liver carcinoma and hepatitis B virus infection. The chain joins TRBV6-1 to TRBJ2-7; 10 bases agree with TRBD2. Sequencing was done on a sample of liver tumor tissue from sampling region 3. Subset noted: tumor region T3, left-lateral pole. DNA for the CDR3: TGTGCCAGCAGTCCAATAGGACTAGCGGAGTACGAGCAGTACTTC. It encodes CASSPIGLAEYEQYF.